This TCR beta chain was sequenced for a study of PD-L1 blockade in urothelial cancer. In regard to this clone: The antigen is undetermined.

Deletions cut 3 bases from V and 10 bases from J, with 18 bases between. The V gene's germline CDR1 is MGHDK and CDR2 SYGVNS. This CDR3 is 15 amino acids long. Profiling relied on immunoSEQ multiplex PCR, and the TCRdb table lists in-frame clones only, not all of them. The sample lists 100,000 to 150,000 clones; approximately 84% were seen once. Study-level findings and limits: Tumor-associated TCR clones expanded more in blood at 3 weeks in patients with durable benefit.

Time point described: pretreatment peripheral blood. Sequencing used PBMCs, obtained around atezolizumab (anti-PD-L1) treatment. This sequence joins TRBV25-1 and TRBJ1-4; the D gene is possibly TRBD1 (6 bases). The sequence was collected from a man in his fifties with urothelial cancer. CDR3 region: CASSEGAVLSRKLFF. The CDR3 region has the DNA TGTGCCAGCAGTGAGGGGGCAGTACTGTCGAGAAAACTGTTTTTT.